Listed below are T cell receptor beta chains from one sample, sequenced in a study of blood T cells in healthy people across ages. TCRdb processed the 5' RACE reads anew with MiXCR; each CDR3 protein has one entry. The sample contains about 1 million distinct CDR3 sequences, more than 40% of which appear only once. Sequenced material: blood. The receptors were gathered from a woman in her fifties or sixties in good health. The CDR3 runs from the conserved cysteine through the conserved F or W. Fields, in order: V gene, J gene, D gene, clone size, CDR3 DNA, CDR3 protein. The D gene is left open where the match is weak. Not all rows give a size; the values are once, few, many and, for expanded clones, a class.

>TRBV27|TRBJ2-3|TRBD2|few
TGTGCCAGCAGTCCCCTGGGACTAGCGGGTACAGATACGCAGTATTTT
CASSPLGLAGTDTQYF
>TRBV6-1|TRBJ1-2|.|.
TGTGCCAGCAACCCTCCAGGGGCAGAGGGCTACACCTTC
CASNPPGAEGYTF
>TRBV5-6|TRBJ2-1|TRBD1|.
TGTGCCAGCAGCAATCACCGGGACAGTTACTACAATGAGCAGTTCTTC
CASSNHRDSYYNEQFF
>TRBV9|TRBJ1-2|TRBD1|.
TGTGCCAGCAGCGCTGGACAGGGTACCTATGGCTACACCTTC
CASSAGQGTYGYTF
>TRBV28|TRBJ1-5|.|.
TGTGCCAGCAGCCTCCTACAGGGAACCTACAATCAGCCCCAGCATTTT
CASSLLQGTYNQPQHF
>TRBV3-1|TRBJ1-1|.|.
TGTGCCAGCAGCCAACTCACAAGGGGGAAGAACACTGAAGCTTTCTTT
CASSQLTRGKNTEAFF
>TRBV7-9|TRBJ2-5|.|.
TGTGCCAGCAGCTTAGGAATTGCGCCCGAGACCCAGTACTTC
CASSLGIAPETQYF
>TRBV6-5|TRBJ2-3|.|.
TGTGCCAGCACCTTCATGAGCGCCACCAGCACAGATACGCAGTATTTT
CASTFMSATSTDTQYF
>TRBV3-1|TRBJ2-7|.|.
TGTGCCAGCAGCCCGATATTCGGGAACGAGCAGTACTTC
CASSPIFGNEQYF
>TRBV12-3/TRBV12-4|TRBJ2-1|.|.
TGTGCCAGCAGCCCGTTGGGGCCAGGAAAGAATGAGCAGTTCTTC
CASSPLGPGKNEQFF
>TRBV15|TRBJ2-5|TRBD1|.
TGTGCCACCAGCAGCCCGACAGGGGGCTTGGAGACCCAGTACTTC
CATSSPTGGLETQYF
>TRBV28|TRBJ1-4|.|few
TGTGCCAGCAGTATTAGGGGTAGTGAAAAACTGTTTTTT
CASSIRGSEKLFF
>TRBV12-3/TRBV12-4|TRBJ2-1|.|.
TGTGCCAGCAGTTATGATTTTTACAATGAGCAGTTCTTC
CASSYDFYNEQFF
>TRBV29-1|TRBJ2-7|TRBD2|few
TGCAGCGTTGCTAGCGGGACTCACGAGCAGTACTTC
CSVASGTHEQYF
>TRBV7-6|TRBJ1-6|TRBD1|.
TGTGCCAGCAGCTTAGCTGCGGACAGGGGGCCCGGTTCACCCCTCCACTTT
CASSLAADRGPGSPLHF
>TRBV7-2|TRBJ2-7|.|.
TGTGCCAGCAGCTTAGGTTGGGCGGCTACCTACGAGCAGTACTTC
CASSLGWAATYEQYF
>TRBV14|TRBJ1-2|.|.
TGTGCCAGCAGCCAACAAACGGTTTCCTATGGCTACACCTTC
CASSQQTVSYGYTF
>TRBV27|TRBJ2-3|TRBD2|once
TGTGCCAGCAGTTTATTGTTAGCGGGGGTTCCCACAGATACGCAGTATTTT
CASSLLLAGVPTDTQYF
>TRBV27|TRBJ2-1|TRBD1|few
TGTGCCAGCAGTCCTATGATCGGGACAGGGGACTACAATGAGCAGTTCTTC
CASSPMIGTGDYNEQFF
>TRBV28|TRBJ2-7|.|.
TGTGCCAGCAGCCCCCAGATCAGGGGTCTCGAGCAGTACTTC
CASSPQIRGLEQYF
>TRBV20-1|TRBJ2-1|TRBD2|.
TGCAGTGCTAGCGCCCTAGCGGGGTCCTCCTACAATGAGCAGTTCTTC
CSASALAGSSYNEQFF
>TRBV7-2|TRBJ1-5|TRBD1|.
TGTGCCAGCAGCCCCAAGGGACAGGGAAACAATCAGCCCCAGCATTTT
CASSPKGQGNNQPQHF
>TRBV6-4|TRBJ1-2|.|few
TGTGCCAGCAGTGACCCTCGAGGGTACTATGGCTACACCTTC
CASSDPRGYYGYTF
>TRBV2|TRBJ2-2|.|.
TGTGCAGTTAGCGGAGAAGAAACGAACACCGGGGAGCTGTTTTTT
CAVSGEETNTGELFF
>TRBV6-5|TRBJ2-7|.|few
TGTGCCAGCAGTAGACGACAGAACTACGAGCAGTACTTC
CASSRRQNYEQYF
>TRBV3-1|TRBJ2-1|.|.
TGTGCCAGCAGCCAAGATAGGGGTTTAGAGCAGTTCTTC
CASSQDRGLEQFF
>TRBV7-9|TRBJ2-5|TRBD1|few
TGTGCCAGCAGCTTTACAGGGGGCTCTGAGACCCAGTACTTC
CASSFTGGSETQYF
>TRBV20-1|TRBJ1-2|.|few
TGCAGTGCTAGTGAGGAGTTTAACTATGGCTACACCTTC
CSASEEFNYGYTF
>TRBV30|TRBJ2-7|TRBD2|.
TGTGCCTGCGGGACTACCCAAACCTACGAGCAGTACTTC
CACGTTQTYEQYF